The 27 T cell receptor beta chains below come from one sample, sequenced in a study of T cell changes during pregnancy in multiple sclerosis. The data were produced by immunoSEQ multiplex PCR, yet TCRdb's version contains in-frame clones alone and is incomplete. Here the sample spans around 55,000 clones, 70% to 90% being singletons. Source: CD4+ T cells from peripheral blood mononuclear cells, taken in the first trimester of pregnancy. Every receptor here comes from a female donor with multiple sclerosis, enrolled in a pregnancy study.

V is TRBV7-9 and J is TRBJ1-1; D might be TRBD1 (5 bases). V was shortened by 5 bases and J by 7 bases, with 11 bases between the two germline ends. CDR1 SEHNR and CDR2 FQNEAQ come from the germline V gene (reference sequence). The CDR3 is 12 residues long. The CDR3: CASSRVDSEAFF. For the CDR3, the DNA is TGTGCCAGCAGCCGCGTCGACAGTGAAGCTTTCTTT.

The rearrangement links TRBV5-8 to TRBJ2-1, with 9 bases lining up with TRBD1. This CDR3 is 14 amino acids long. J lost 8 bases, V lost 4 bases, and 7 bases had no gene match. Germline loops: CDR1 SGHTS, CDR2 YDEGEE. The CDR3 spells CASSLGQGIYEQFF. The CDR3 coding sequence is TGTGCCAGCAGCCTCGGACAGGGGATCTATGAGCAGTTCTTC.

Here the CDR3 reads CASSLGWGGSSYNEQFF. CDR3 nucleotide sequence: TGTGCCAGCAGCTTAGGTTGGGGGGGGAGCTCCTACAATGAGCAGTTCTTC. The chain carries TRBV11-3 and TRBJ2-1; 7 nucleotides align to TRBD2. The V gene's germline CDR1 is SGHNT and CDR2 YENEEA. The V segment lost 1 base and the J segment 0 bases; nucleotides outside the gene matches: 6. This CDR3 comprises 17 residues.

The gene calls are TRBV5-1 and TRBJ1-1; a weak D match, TRBD1 (6 bases). The CDR3 consists of 15 residues. Germline CDR1 is SGHRS and CDR2 is YFSETQ. Between the trimmed V and J ends, which lost 0 bases and 1 base, there was a span of 10 bases. CDR3 sequence (DNA): TGCGCCAGCAGCTTGGAAGGGGGAGCGAACACTGAAGCTTTCTTT. Translation gives CASSLEGGANTEAFF.

The chain couples TRBV25-1 to TRBJ2-3; unclear D gene. CDR3 size: 12 residues. With 4 bases removed from V and 1 base from J, the gap between germline ends came to 3 bases. Germline V CDR1 and CDR2: MGHDK, SYGVNS. The CDR3 DNA reads TGTGCCAGCAGTGCCGGCACAGATACGCAGTATTTT. Translated, it gives CASSAGTDTQYF.

This rearrangement joins TRBV19 to TRBJ1-1, with 7 positions matching TRBD1. Per germline, CDR1 LNHDA and CDR2 SQIVND (reference sequence). The CDR3 is made up of 17 amino acids. The V segment lost 5 bases and the J segment 7 bases; nucleotides outside the gene matches: 19. The CDR3 region has the DNA TGTGCCAGTAGTCTCTTCTTCACAGGGGCCCGCCAAAGTGAAGCTTTCTTT. Translating gives CASSLFFTGARQSEAFF.

The V gene is TRBV5-1, the J gene TRBJ1-6; 7 nucleotides match TRBD1. V lost 4 bases and J lost 8; bases outside the gene matches: 6. CDR1 and CDR2 (germline): SGHRS, YFSETQ. This CDR3 contains 14 residues. The DNA of the CDR3 is TGCGCCAGCAGCATGACAGGGATGGATTCACCCCTCCACTTT. It encodes CASSMTGMDSPLHF.

Remarks on this clone: Compared with germline, one end of the junction differs, possibly owing to a read error. The V and J genes are TRBV7-7 and TRBJ2-5; 9 bases match TRBD2. The CDR3 runs 16 residues. From germline, CDR1 is SSHAT and CDR2 FNYEAQ (reference sequence). CDR3 coding DNA: TGTGCTAGCAGCCTCCGCCAACTAGCGGGCCAAGAGACCCAGTACTTC. Amino acid sequence: CASSLRQLAGQETQYF.

V usage is TRBV6-1 and J usage is TRBJ2-1; TRBD2 agrees at 8 bases. This CDR3 spans 13 amino acids. Per germline, CDR1 MNHNS and CDR2 SASEGT. The V and J ends lost 4 bases and 11 bases, in that order; junction bases with no gene match: 7. CDR3 region: CASSAGTRLKQFF. CDR3 in DNA: TGTGCCAGCAGTGCAGGGACTAGGTTGAAGCAGTTCTTC.

This chain connects TRBV5-4 to TRBJ1-4; 10 bases match TRBD1. Per the germline V gene, CDR1 is SGHNT and CDR2 is YYREEE (reference sequence). This CDR3 spans 18 amino acids. V shed 4 bases, J shed 8 bases, and the junction held 17 bases outside the gene matches. The CDR3 DNA reads as TGTGCCAGCAGCCCGCCGTCCCGGGACAGGGGCGAGGGCGAAAAACTGTTTTTT. Its protein product is CASSPPSRDRGEGEKLFF.

This clone showed up just once. The chain employs TRBV19 and TRBJ1-5; D is perhaps TRBD1 (6 bases). The CDR3 is 15 amino acids. V was trimmed by 6 bases and J by 7 bases, leaving 19 bases between them. Germline CDR1 is LNHDA and CDR2 is SQIVND (reference sequence). CDR3 sequence: CASRDGDRRIQPQHF. CDR3 DNA: TGTGCCAGTAGGGATGGCGACAGGAGGATACAGCCCCAGCATTTT.

The chain has TRBV5-4 and TRBJ1-1; perhaps TRBD1 as D (5 bases). This CDR3 has 15 residues. Trimming took 2 bases from V and 5 from J, leaving 16 bases between them. Per germline, CDR1 SGHNT and CDR2 YYREEE (reference sequence). The CDR3 loop is CASSLGQGKGTEAFF. The CDR3 DNA sequence: TGTGCCAGCAGCTTAGGTCAAGGGAAGGGGACTGAAGCTTTCTTT.

The chain couples TRBV5-1 to TRBJ2-3, with 7 bases that match TRBD1. Losses at the gene ends were 1 base for V and 0 bases for J; bases not matched to a gene: 2. The CDR3 has 15 amino acids. Germline-derived CDR1 and CDR2 are SGHRS and YFSETQ. CDR3 sequence: CASSLRGPSTDTQYF. The DNA of the CDR3 is TGCGCCAGCAGCTTGAGGGGGCCTAGCACAGATACGCAGTATTTT.

V and J are TRBV28 and TRBJ2-3, with TRBD1 matching 7 bases. This CDR3 has 16 residues. Germline V gene sequence: CDR1 MDHEN, CDR2 SYDVKM. Germline trimming cut 8 bases from V and 4 bases from J; bases unmatched to any gene: 15. DNA for the CDR3: TGTGCCAGCTGGGCACACAAGGGGGCGCCGGCAGATACGCAGTATTTT. This translates into CASWAHKGAPADTQYF.

This clone was seen a single time. The chain is built from TRBV4-3 and TRBJ1-6; TRBD1 might be the D (5 bases). Between the trimmed V and J ends, which lost 0 bases and 7 bases, there was a span of 10 bases. The CDR3 contains 15 residues. Germline V lookup: CDR1 LGHNA, CDR2 YSLEER. This chain's CDR3 is CASSQESTVNSPLHF. The CDR3 DNA follows: TGCGCCAGCAGCCAAGAGTCGACAGTCAATTCACCCCTCCACTTT.

The rearrangement uses TRBV16 and TRBJ1-2; 7 positions match TRBD1. The CDR3 has 14 amino acids. In germline, CDR1 is KGHSY, CDR2 FQNENV. V shed 0 bases, J shed 6 bases, and the junction held 4 bases outside the gene matches. CDR3 sequence: CASSQSRDRDGYTF. For the CDR3, the DNA is TGTGCCAGCAGCCAATCACGGGACAGAGATGGCTACACCTTC.

V and J are TRBV5-6 and TRBJ2-1; 11 bases are a match to TRBD2. Germline-derived CDR1 and CDR2 are SGHDT and YYEEEE. The CDR3 is 19 amino acids. J lost 8 bases, V lost 4 bases, and 20 bases had no gene match. The CDR3 loop reads CASSGSGTGRLAGQDEQFF. In DNA form, the CDR3 reads TGTGCCAGCAGCGGGTCCGGGACAGGGAGACTAGCGGGACAGGATGAGCAGTTCTTC.

This rearrangement joins TRBV28 to TRBJ2-5; 8 bases line up with TRBD1. The CDR3 totals 15 residues. Germline-derived CDR1 and CDR2 are MDHEN and SYDVKM. Losses at the gene ends were 6 bases for V and 1 base for J; bases not matched to a gene: 7. The CDR3 spells CASSFEQGVQETQYF. The DNA of the CDR3 is TGTGCCAGCAGCTTTGAACAGGGGGTCCAAGAGACCCAGTACTTC.

The chain links TRBV5-5 to TRBJ1-2; D is uncertain. Germline V CDR1 and CDR2: SGHKS, YYEKEE (reference sequence). The CDR3 has 15 residues. The ends were cut back, 0 bases at V and 2 bases at J, with 11 bases in the middle. The CDR3 DNA reads as TGTGCCAGCAGCTTGGCGGTTACCGGGAACTATGGCTACACCTTC. Amino acid sequence: CASSLAVTGNYGYTF.

This chain joins TRBV6-5 and TRBJ2-2; no clear D. Germline loops: CDR1 MNHEY, CDR2 SVGAGI. This CDR3 region has 16 residues. V gave up 2 bases and J gave up 3 bases, with 13 bases separating them. For the CDR3, the DNA is TGTGCCAGCAGTTACGGAGCCCTCGGATACACCGGGGAGCTGTTTTTT. Translation: CASSYGALGYTGELFF.

The chain has TRBV4-1 and TRBJ2-1; 7 positions match TRBD1. The CDR3 covers 16 residues. Germline trimming cut 0 bases from V and 14 bases from J; bases unmatched to any gene: 16. From germline, CDR1 is MGHRA and CDR2 YSYEKL. CDR3 sequence: CASSQEVGQQSLEEFF. The CDR3 DNA reads as TGCGCCAGCAGCCAAGAGGTGGGACAGCAGTCCCTGGAGGAGTTCTTC.

V is TRBV10-3 and J is TRBJ2-7, with 8 bases lining up with TRBD2. CDR3 length: 13 amino acids. CDR1 is ENHRY and CDR2 is SYGVKD in the germline V gene. J lost 2 bases, V lost 6 bases, and 3 bases had no gene match. CDR3 region: CAISPTSAYEQYF. CDR3 DNA: TGTGCCATCAGCCCGACTAGCGCCTACGAGCAGTACTTC.

Notes on this clone: Different DNA sequences within this sample yield the same CDR3. This chain uses TRBV5-6 with TRBJ1-5; 7 bases are a match to TRBD1. The CDR3 totals 15 residues. CDR1 is SGHDT and CDR2 is YYEEEE in the germline V gene. The V and J ends lost 0 bases and 1 base, in that order; junction bases with no gene match: 1. The CDR3 is CASSLGGQSNQPQHF. The CDR3 DNA follows: TGTGCCAGCAGCTTGGGGGGACAGAGCAATCAGCCCCAGCATTTT.

The V gene is TRBV28, the J gene TRBJ1-1, with TRBD1 matching over 7 bases. The CDR3 is 15 residues long. Germline lookup yields CDR1 MDHEN and CDR2 SYDVKM. J lost 4 bases, V lost 2 bases, and 7 bases had no gene match. CDR3 nucleotide sequence: TGTGCCAGCAGTTTACCGACAGGGTGGGGCACTGAAGCTTTCTTT. It encodes CASSLPTGWGTEAFF.

V gene TRBV19 combines with J gene TRBJ1-5; 10 positions agree with TRBD1. Germline V CDR1 and CDR2: LNHDA, SQIVND (reference sequence). V shed 1 base, J shed 4 bases, and the junction held 1 base outside the gene matches. This CDR3 region has 15 residues. The CDR3 nucleotides are TGTGCCAGTAGTATAGGGGGACAGGGGAATCAGCCCCAGCATTTT. Encoded protein: CASSIGGQGNQPQHF.

The CDR3: CASSLAGKANEKLFF. DNA of the CDR3: TGCGCCAGCAGCTTAGCGGGGAAAGCTAATGAAAAACTGTTTTTT. The V and J genes are TRBV5-1 and TRBJ1-4; no clear D. Germline CDR1 and CDR2: SGHRS and YFSETQ. The length of the CDR3 is 15 residues. Trimming cost V 2 bases and J 3 bases, with 11 bases left between them.

The chain employs TRBV27 and TRBJ2-6; 8 bases align to TRBD1. This CDR3 spans 17 amino acids. Trimming cost V 5 bases and J 0 bases; bases outside gene matches: 6. Looked up from germline, CDR1 is MNHEY and CDR2 is SMNVEV (reference sequence). CDR3 nucleotides: TGTGCCAGCAGTCCGGGACAGGCCCTCTCTGGGGCCAACGTCCTGACTTTC. Its protein product is CASSPGQALSGANVLTF.